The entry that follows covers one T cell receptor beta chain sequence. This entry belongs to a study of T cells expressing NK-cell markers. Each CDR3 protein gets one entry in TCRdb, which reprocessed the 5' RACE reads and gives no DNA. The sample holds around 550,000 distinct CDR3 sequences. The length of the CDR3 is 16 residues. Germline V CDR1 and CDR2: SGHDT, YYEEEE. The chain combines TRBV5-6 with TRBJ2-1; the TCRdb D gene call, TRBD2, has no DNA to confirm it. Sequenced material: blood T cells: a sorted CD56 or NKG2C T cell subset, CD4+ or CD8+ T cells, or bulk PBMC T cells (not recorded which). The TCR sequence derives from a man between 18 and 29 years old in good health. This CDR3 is CASSPSLASPYNEQFF. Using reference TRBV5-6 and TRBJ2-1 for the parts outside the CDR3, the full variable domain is DAGVTQSPTHLIKTRGQQVTLRCSPKSGHDTVSWYQQALGQGPQFIFQYYEEEERQRGNFPDRFSGHQFPNYSSELNVNALLLGDSALYLCASSPSLASPYNEQFFGPGTRLTVL.